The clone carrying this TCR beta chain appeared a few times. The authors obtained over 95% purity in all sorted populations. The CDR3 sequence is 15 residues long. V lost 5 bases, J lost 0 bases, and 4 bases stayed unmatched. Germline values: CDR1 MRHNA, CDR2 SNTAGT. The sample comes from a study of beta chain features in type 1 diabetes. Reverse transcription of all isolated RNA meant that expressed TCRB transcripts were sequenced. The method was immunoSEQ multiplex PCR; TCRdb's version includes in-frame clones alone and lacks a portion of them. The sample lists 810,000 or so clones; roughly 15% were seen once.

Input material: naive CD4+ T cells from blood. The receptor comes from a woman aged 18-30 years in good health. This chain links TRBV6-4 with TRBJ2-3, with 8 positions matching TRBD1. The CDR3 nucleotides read TGTGCCAGCAGTCAGGGACAGGCGAGCACAGATACGCAGTATTTT. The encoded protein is CASSQGQASTDTQYF.